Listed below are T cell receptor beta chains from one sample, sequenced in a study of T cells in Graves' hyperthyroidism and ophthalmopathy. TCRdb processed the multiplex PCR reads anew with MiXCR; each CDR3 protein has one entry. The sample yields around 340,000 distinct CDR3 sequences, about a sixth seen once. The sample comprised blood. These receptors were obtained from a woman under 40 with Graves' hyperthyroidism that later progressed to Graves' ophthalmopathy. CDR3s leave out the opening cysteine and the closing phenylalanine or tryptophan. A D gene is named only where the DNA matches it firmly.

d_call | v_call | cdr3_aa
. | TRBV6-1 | ASSVGALGYT
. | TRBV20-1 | SARDYSIQY
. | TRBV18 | ATSLSVEPIEAF
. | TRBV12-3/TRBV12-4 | ASSLAHRENQPQH
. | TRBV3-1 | ASTQGSPWDSNQPQH
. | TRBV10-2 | ASRGAAYEQY
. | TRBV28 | ASSFMTFLNCCRRTKFSTDTQY
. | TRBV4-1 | ASSQRWSSYNEQF
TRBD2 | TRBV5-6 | ASSYRLPRLAGASGYEQF
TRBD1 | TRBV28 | ASSFLGAGDSSYNEQF
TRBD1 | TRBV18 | ASSRLTGGSLTDTQY
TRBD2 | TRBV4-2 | ASSQEIPSGSRYEQF
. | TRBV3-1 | ASNPTGLNTGELF
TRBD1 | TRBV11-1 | ASSLKGARTEAF
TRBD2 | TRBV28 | ASSSYLSAGGTDTQY
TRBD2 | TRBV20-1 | SARDRASGSSGFGEQF
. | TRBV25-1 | ASSDLKTQY
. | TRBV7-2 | ASGGEPDTQY
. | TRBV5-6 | ASSPTWQGILSGANVLT
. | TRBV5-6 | ASSAPSSSSYNEQF
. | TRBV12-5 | ASGLVGMGESSYNSPLH
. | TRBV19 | ASSIRLAYNEQF